These T cell receptor beta chains were read from a single sample in a study of Ad26.COV2.S vaccination and SARS-CoV-2 variants. Measured with immunoSEQ multiplex PCR; TCRdb has only the in-frame clones, and not every one. This table has about 39,000 clones, 75% to 85% appearing once. Sequences were derived from peripheral blood, sampled after recovery from COVID-19. Source of these receptors: a human donor who had recovered from COVID-19. Both conserved end residues are part of each CDR3. The D gene is left open where the match is weak. Clone size, where shown, is once, few, many, or a class for clones that have expanded.

length,D,J,V,size,CDR3,DNA
13,NA,TRBJ1-1,TRBV6-5,NA,CASKQRMNTEAFF,TGTGCCAGCAAGCAAAGAATGAACACTGAAGCTTTCTTT
16,NA,TRBJ1-3,TRBV12-5,NA,CASGPPGQLAGNTIYF,TGTGCTAGTGGTCCCCCCGGACAGTTGGCTGGAAACACCATATATTTT
16,TRBD2,TRBJ2-3,TRBV5-1,NA,CASSPFGLAGTDTQYF,TGCGCCAGCAGCCCCTTTGGACTAGCGGGCACAGATACGCAGTATTTT
14,TRBD2,TRBJ2-7,TRBV9,NA,CASSVGAGGDEQYF,TGTGCCAGCAGCGTAGGAGCGGGAGGGGACGAGCAGTACTTC
13,NA,TRBJ1-1,TRBV5-4,few,CASSLGGATRAFF,TGTGCCAGCAGCTTGGGCGGGGCGACACGAGCTTTCTTT
14,TRBD1,TRBJ1-5,TRBV5-4,few,CASSAGQSNQPQHF,TGTGCCAGCAGCGCGGGACAGAGCAATCAGCCCCAGCATTTT
13,TRBD1,TRBJ2-5,TRBV11-2,NA,CASRTGGMETQYF,TGTGCCAGCAGGACAGGGGGCATGGAGACCCAGTACTTC
15,NA,TRBJ2-5,TRBV7-3,NA,CASSAIPGPRETQYF,TGTGCCAGCAGCGCCATCCCGGGCCCCCGAGAGACCCAGTACTTC
16,NA,TRBJ2-1,TRBV5-8,NA,CASSLVTAADYNEQFF,TGTGCCAGCAGCTTGGTAACGGCCGCCGACTACAATGAGCAGTTCTTC
15,NA,TRBJ2-3,TRBV4-1,NA,CASSQEDRGPDTQYF,TGCGCCAGCAGCCAAGAGGACCGGGGGCCAGATACGCAGTATTTT
13,NA,TRBJ1-1,TRBV11-2,NA,CASSLSVTGLAFF,TGTGCCAGCAGCTTATCAGTGACGGGACTTGCTTTCTTT
17,NA,TRBJ1-5,TRBV28,NA,CASKSGGGDSLDQPQHF,TGTGCCAGCAAGAGTGGTGGGGGAGACAGTTTAGATCAGCCCCAGCATTTT
11,NA,TRBJ1-1,TRBV20-1,NA,CSALITNEAFF,TGCAGTGCTCTTATCACAAATGAAGCTTTCTTT
14,TRBD1,TRBJ1-2,TRBV18,NA,CASSLQGEHFGYTF,TGTGCCAGCTCACTACAGGGGGAGCATTTTGGCTACACCTTC
18,TRBD1,TRBJ2-3,TRBV7-8,NA,CASSWPQGQGIRTDTQYF,TGTGCCAGCAGCTGGCCCCAGGGACAGGGGATTCGGACAGATACGCAGTATTTT
14,NA,TRBJ2-3,TRBV6-4,NA,CASSEGGGTDTQYF,TGTGCCAGCAGTGAAGGGGGGGGCACAGATACGCAGTATTTT
17,TRBD2,TRBJ2-6,TRBV7-9,once,CASSLTRGGIGANVLTF,TGTGCCAGCAGCTTGACCCGCGGGGGGATTGGGGCCAACGTCCTGACTTTC
14,TRBD1,TRBJ2-5,TRBV2,NA,CASSDWTGRETQYF,TGTGCCAGCAGTGACTGGACAGGGAGGGAGACCCAGTACTTC
14,NA,TRBJ2-7,TRBV5-1,NA,CASSPELASYEQYF,TGCGCCAGCAGCCCGGAATTAGCCTCCTACGAGCAGTACTTC
16,NA,TRBJ2-2,TRBV5-1,NA,CATGTLTGVNGGELFF,TGCGCCACCGGGACTCTAACAGGGGTTAATGGCGGGGAGCTGTTTTTT
15,NA,TRBJ2-3,TRBV19,NA,CASRPPSPVTDTQYF,TGTGCCAGCCGACCCCCTAGCCCTGTCACAGATACGCAGTATTTT
15,NA,TRBJ1-1,TRBV4-2,NA,CASSQVGGAVTEAFF,TGTGCCAGCAGCCAAGTGGGGGGCGCGGTTACTGAAGCTTTCTTT
19,NA,TRBJ2-5,TRBV19,once,CASSIQDRGTSEPQETQYF,TGTGCCAGTAGTATACAGGACAGGGGGACTAGCGAACCCCAAGAGACCCAGTACTTC
14,NA,TRBJ1-2,TRBV19,NA,CASRETDYNYGYTF,TGTGCCAGTAGAGAGACAGACTACAACTATGGCTACACCTTC
13,NA,TRBJ1-1,TRBV24-1,NA,CATSDPRGAEAFF,TGTGCCACCAGTGACCCCAGGGGCGCTGAAGCTTTCTTT
12,NA,TRBJ2-1,TRBV6-5,NA,CASGARRDEQFF,TGTGCCAGCGGGGCCCGGAGGGATGAGCAGTTCTTC
18,NA,TRBJ1-3,TRBV11-2,NA,CASSLEWHKGSAGNTIYF,TGTGCCAGCAGCTTAGAGTGGCATAAGGGATCCGCTGGAAACACCATATATTTT
14,NA,TRBJ1-6,TRBV19,NA,CASSMARAGSPLHF,TGTGCCAGTAGTATGGCCAGAGCCGGATCACCCCTCCACTTT
17,NA,TRBJ1-1,TRBV7-5,NA,CVRSPRPGPIMNTEAFF,TGTGTCAGAAGCCCGCGGCCAGGTCCCATAATGAACACTGAAGCTTTCTTT
16,TRBD2,TRBJ2-2,TRBV5-6,NA,CASSLGGRSNTGELFF,TGTGCCAGCAGCTTGGGCGGGAGATCGAACACCGGGGAGCTGTTTTTT
13,NA,TRBJ2-7,TRBV3-1/TRBV3-2,NA,CASSQRTPYEQYF,TGTGCCAGCAGCCAGAGAACCCCCTACGAGCAGTACTTC
14,NA,TRBJ2-2,TRBV6-4,NA,CASKPNSNTGELFF,TGTGCCAGCAAGCCCAACTCGAACACCGGGGAGCTGTTTTTT
16,TRBD1,TRBJ1-1,TRBV19,NA,CASSIGRTGVNTEAFF,TGTGCCAGTAGTATAGGTCGGACAGGGGTGAACACTGAAGCTTTCTTT
20,NA,TRBJ1-3,TRBV27,NA,CASSFQSPHREARSGNTIYF,TGTGCCAGCAGTTTCCAGAGCCCTCACAGGGAAGCCCGCTCTGGAAACACCATATATTTT
13,TRBD2,TRBJ2-1,TRBV27,NA,CASSLSFVAGQFF,TGTGCCAGCAGTTTAAGTTTCGTAGCGGGGCAGTTCTTC
14,TRBD1,TRBJ1-5,TRBV30,NA,CAWSTGTGGLPQHF,TGTGCCTGGAGTACCGGGACAGGGGGCTTGCCCCAGCATTTT
13,TRBD1,TRBJ1-1,TRBV6-6,NA,CALRPDRVTEAFF,TGTGCCCTGAGGCCTGACAGGGTCACTGAAGCTTTCTTT
15,TRBD2,TRBJ2-2,TRBV5-6,few,CASSLGLAQTGELFF,TGTGCCAGCAGCTTGGGACTAGCGCAGACCGGGGAGCTGTTTTTT
15,TRBD2,TRBJ2-1,TRBV5-1,once,CASSPSGNGGYEQFF,TGCGCCAGCAGCCCTAGCGGGAACGGGGGCTATGAGCAGTTCTTC